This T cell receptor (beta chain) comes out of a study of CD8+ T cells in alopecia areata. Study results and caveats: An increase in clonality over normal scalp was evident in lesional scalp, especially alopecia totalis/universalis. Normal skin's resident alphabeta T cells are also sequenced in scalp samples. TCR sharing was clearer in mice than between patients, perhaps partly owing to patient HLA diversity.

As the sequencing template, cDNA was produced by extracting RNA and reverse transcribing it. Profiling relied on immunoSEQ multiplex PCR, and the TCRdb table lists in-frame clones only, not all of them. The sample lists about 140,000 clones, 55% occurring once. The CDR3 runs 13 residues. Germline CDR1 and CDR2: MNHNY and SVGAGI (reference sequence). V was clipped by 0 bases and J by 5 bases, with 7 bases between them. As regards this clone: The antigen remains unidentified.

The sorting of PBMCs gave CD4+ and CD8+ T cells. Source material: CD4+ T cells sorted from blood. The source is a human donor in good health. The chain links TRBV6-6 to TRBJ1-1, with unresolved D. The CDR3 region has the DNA TGTGCCAGCAGTTACTCGATGGTTACTGAAGCTTTCTTT. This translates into CASSYSMVTEAFF.